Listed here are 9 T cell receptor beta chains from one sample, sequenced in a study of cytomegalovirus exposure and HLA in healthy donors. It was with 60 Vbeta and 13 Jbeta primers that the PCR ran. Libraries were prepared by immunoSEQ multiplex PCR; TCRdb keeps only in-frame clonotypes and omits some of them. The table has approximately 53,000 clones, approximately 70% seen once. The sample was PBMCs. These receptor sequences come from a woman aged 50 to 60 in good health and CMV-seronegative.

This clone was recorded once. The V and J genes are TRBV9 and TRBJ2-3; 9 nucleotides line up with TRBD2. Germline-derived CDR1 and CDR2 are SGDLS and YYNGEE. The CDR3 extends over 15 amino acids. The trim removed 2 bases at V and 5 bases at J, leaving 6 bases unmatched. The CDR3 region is CASSVSGGGVDTQYF. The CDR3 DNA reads TGTGCCAGCAGCGTTAGCGGGGGCGGGGTAGATACGCAGTATTTT.

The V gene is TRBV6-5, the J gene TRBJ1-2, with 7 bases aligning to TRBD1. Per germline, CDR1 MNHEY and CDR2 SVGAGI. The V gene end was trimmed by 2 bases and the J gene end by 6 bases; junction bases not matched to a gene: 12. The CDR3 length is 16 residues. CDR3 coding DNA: TGTGCCAGCAGTTACCCCAGAACAGGGGAAAGCGATGGCTACACCTTC. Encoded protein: CASSYPRTGESDGYTF.

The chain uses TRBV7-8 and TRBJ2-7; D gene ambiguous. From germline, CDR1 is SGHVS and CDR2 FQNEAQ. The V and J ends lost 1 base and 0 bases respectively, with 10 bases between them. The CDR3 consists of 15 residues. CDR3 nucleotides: TGTGCCAGCAGCTTAGGGCGCAGGCACTCCTACGAGCAGTACTTC. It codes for CASSLGRRHSYEQYF.

The CDR3 DNA reads as TGTGCCAGCAGCTTGACAGAACAAGAGACCCAGTACTTC. It encodes CASSLTEQETQYF. The rearrangement uses TRBV7-7 and TRBJ2-5; tentative D call: TRBD1 (5 bases). CDR3 length: 13 amino acids. The germline V and J ends were trimmed by 3 bases and 2 bases, with 7 bases remaining between them. Germline V gives CDR1 SSHAT, CDR2 FNYEAQ (reference sequence). The whole variable domain, filled in from reference TRBV7-7 and TRBJ2-5, reads GAGVSQSPRYKVTKRGQDVTLRCDPISSHATLYWYQQALGQGPEFLTYFNYEAQPDKSGLPSDRFSAERPEGSISTLTIQRTEQRDSAMYRCASSLTEQETQYFGPGTRLLVL.

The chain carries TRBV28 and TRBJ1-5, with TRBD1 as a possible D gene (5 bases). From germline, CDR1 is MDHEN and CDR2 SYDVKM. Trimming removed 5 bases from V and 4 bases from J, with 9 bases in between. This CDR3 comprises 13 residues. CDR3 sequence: CASSGAGNQPQHF. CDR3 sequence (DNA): TGTGCCAGCAGTGGGGCAGGGAATCAGCCCCAGCATTTT.

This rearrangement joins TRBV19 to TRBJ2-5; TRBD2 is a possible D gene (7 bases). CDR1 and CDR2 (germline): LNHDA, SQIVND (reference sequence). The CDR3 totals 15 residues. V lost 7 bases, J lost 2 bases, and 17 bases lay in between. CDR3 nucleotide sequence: TGTGCCAGTAATGGGGGGGCACGTATTCAAGAGACCCAGTACTTC. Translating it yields CASNGGARIQETQYF.

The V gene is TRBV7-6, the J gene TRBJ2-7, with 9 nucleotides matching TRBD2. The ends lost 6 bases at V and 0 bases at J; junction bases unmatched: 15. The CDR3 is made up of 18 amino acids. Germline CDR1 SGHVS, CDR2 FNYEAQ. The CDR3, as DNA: TGTGCCAGCAGTCTCCGGGACAGCCAGCGGGAGGCCTCCTACGAGCAGTACTTC. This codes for CASSLRDSQREASYEQYF.

CDR3 sequence reads: CASSPSGNQPQHF. For the CDR3, the DNA is TGTGCCAGCTCACCCTCAGGGAATCAGCCCCAGCATTTT. The chain couples TRBV18 to TRBJ1-5; possible D gene TRBD1, 5 bases. CDR3 length: 13 amino acids. V was clipped by 3 bases and J by 4 bases, with 7 bases between them. The germline V gene has CDR1 KGHSH and CDR2 LQKENI. The full variable domain, in which reference TRBV18 and TRBJ1-5 provide the parts outside the CDR3, is NAGVMQNPRHLVRRRGQEARLRCSPMKGHSHVYWYRQLPEEGLKFMVYLQKENIIDESGMPKERFSAEFPKEGPSILRIQQVVRGDSAAYFCASSPSGNQPQHFGDGTRLSIL.

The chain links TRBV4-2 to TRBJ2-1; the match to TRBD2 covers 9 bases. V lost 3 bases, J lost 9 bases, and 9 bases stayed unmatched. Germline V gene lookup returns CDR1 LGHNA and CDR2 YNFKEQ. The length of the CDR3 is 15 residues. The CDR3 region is CASSQTSGVLSEQFF. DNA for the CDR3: TGTGCCAGCAGCCAGACTAGCGGAGTGTTGAGTGAGCAGTTCTTC.